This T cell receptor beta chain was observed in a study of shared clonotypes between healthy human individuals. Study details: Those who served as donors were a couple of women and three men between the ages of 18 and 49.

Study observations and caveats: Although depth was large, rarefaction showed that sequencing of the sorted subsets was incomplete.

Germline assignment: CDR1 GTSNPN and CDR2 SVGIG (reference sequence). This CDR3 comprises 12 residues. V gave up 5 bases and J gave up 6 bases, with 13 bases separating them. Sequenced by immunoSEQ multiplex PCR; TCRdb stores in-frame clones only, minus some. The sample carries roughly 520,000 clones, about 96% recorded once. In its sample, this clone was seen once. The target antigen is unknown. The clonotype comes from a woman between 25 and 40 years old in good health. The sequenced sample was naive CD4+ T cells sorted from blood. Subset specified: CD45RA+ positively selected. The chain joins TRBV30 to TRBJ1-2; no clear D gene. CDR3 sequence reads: CAWGRSDDGYTF. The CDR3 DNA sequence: TGTGCCTGGGGGAGGTCGGACGATGGCTACACCTTC.